This is a list of T cell receptor beta chains from one sample in a study of CD8 T cells in Susac syndrome. TCRdb called the immunoSEQ multiplex PCR reads again in MiXCR, with one record for every CDR3 protein. The sample includes 180,000 or so distinct CDR3 sequences, roughly 96% of them seen just once. Sequencing was performed on CD4+ T cells from PBMCs. The receptors originated from a human donor with multiple sclerosis. Both conserved end residues are part of each CDR3. The order of the fields is V gene, clone size, J gene, D gene, CDR3 DNA, CDR3 protein. The D gene is left open where the match is weak. Some rows have no size entry. The others give once, few or many, or a class for an expanded clone.

>TRBV3-1|NA|TRBJ2-3|TRBD2
TGTGCCAGCAGCGACTTAGCGGGAGGGGGCACAGATACGCAGTATTTT
CASSDLAGGGTDTQYF
>TRBV12-3/TRBV12-4|NA|TRBJ1-2|TRBD1
TGTGCCAGCAGGCCGGGACAGGGGTCGATTGGCTACACCTTC
CASRPGQGSIGYTF
>TRBV20-1|once|TRBJ2-1|NA
TGCAGTGCTAGGGATAGTGGCAGGTTGTATACTGAGCAGTTCTTC
CSARDSGRLYTEQFF
>TRBV20-1|NA|TRBJ2-5|TRBD2
TGCAGTGCTAGAGTTCTAGCGGGAAAAGAGACCCAGTACTTC
CSARVLAGKETQYF
>TRBV6-1|NA|TRBJ1-6|TRBD1
TGTGCCAGCAGTCCGTCATACAGGGGATTCAAGTCACCCCTCCACTTT
CASSPSYRGFKSPLHF
>TRBV20-1|NA|TRBJ2-7|NA
TGCAGTGCTACAAGCTCCTACGAGCAGTACTTC
CSATSSYEQYF
>TRBV9|NA|TRBJ2-1|TRBD2
TGTGCCAGCAGCGTAGACAGCGGGAGACTCAATGAGCAGTTCTTC
CASSVDSGRLNEQFF
>TRBV5-1|NA|TRBJ2-5|NA
TGCGCCAGCAGGGGTGAGGTCACTCAAGAGACCCAGTACTTC
CASRGEVTQETQYF
>TRBV27|NA|TRBJ1-2|TRBD1
TGTGCCAGCAGGAAACAGGGGTATGGCTACACCTTC
CASRKQGYGYTF
>TRBV20-1|NA|TRBJ1-5|TRBD1
TGCAGTGCTACCCGAGCGACAGGGAGTATTGGCAATCAGCCCCAGCATTTT
CSATRATGSIGNQPQHF
>TRBV30|NA|TRBJ1-1|NA
TGTGCCTGGAGCCCCGGGGAGGGCAGGGAAGCTTTCTTT
CAWSPGEGREAFF
>TRBV20-1|NA|TRBJ1-2|TRBD1
TGCAGTGCTAGCTCCCAGGGACAGGGATACGGCTACACCTTC
CSASSQGQGYGYTF
>TRBV18|few|TRBJ2-7|NA
TGTGCCAGCTCACCATCGGTCAGCCACGAGCAGTACTTC
CASSPSVSHEQYF
>TRBV3-1|NA|TRBJ1-1|NA
TGTGCCAGCAGCCAAGCCATGCCCCCGAGCAGGGGAGCTTTCTTT
CASSQAMPPSRGAFF
>TRBV30|NA|TRBJ2-1|NA
TGTGCCTGGACCCGACGGGATGAGCAGTTCTTC
CAWTRRDEQFF
>TRBV29-1|NA|TRBJ2-7|NA
TGCAGCGTCGAAGCGGATTCCTACGAGCAGTACTTC
CSVEADSYEQYF
>TRBV30|NA|TRBJ2-3|NA
TGTGCCTGGAGTCCGCAGGGGCGGATAGATACGCAGTATTTT
CAWSPQGRIDTQYF
>TRBV20-1|NA|TRBJ2-4|NA
TGCAGTGCCTTGCCAGCCAAAAACATTCAGTACTTC
CSALPAKNIQYF
>TRBV25-1|NA|TRBJ1-1|TRBD1
TGTGCCAGCAGTGCCCCACAGGGGATTGGAAACACTGAAGCTTTCTTT
CASSAPQGIGNTEAFF
>TRBV7-9|NA|TRBJ1-1|TRBD1
TGTGCCAGCAGTTCTACAGGGGAGGGCACTGAAGCTTTCTTT
CASSSTGEGTEAFF
>TRBV12-3/TRBV12-4|NA|TRBJ2-5|NA
TGTGCCAGCATACCTGGCGGGGGCACCAAAGAGACCCAGTACTTC
CASIPGGGTKETQYF
>TRBV7-8|once|TRBJ2-5|TRBD2
TGTGCCAGCAGCTCGACTAGCGGGATTGGAGCGACCCAGTACTTC
CASSSTSGIGATQYF
>TRBV7-2|NA|TRBJ2-3|TRBD2
TGTGCCAGCAGTCCCTGGGCGGGAGAGGAAGATACGCAGTATTTT
CASSPWAGEEDTQYF
>TRBV30|NA|TRBJ1-1|NA
TGTGCCAGGTCTGAAATTTCTAGCACTGAAGCTTTCTTT
CARSEISSTEAFF
>TRBV20-1|NA|TRBJ2-1|NA
TGCAGTGCTAGAGTCTACGCGAGGTCCTACAATGAGCAGTTCTTC
CSARVYARSYNEQFF
>TRBV7-9|few|TRBJ2-7|NA
TGTGCCAGCAGCTTAGCTCGGGAGCAGTACTTC
CASSLAREQYF
>TRBV11-2|NA|TRBJ2-4|TRBD2
TGTGCCAGCAGCCCCTGGGAGGGCCGCGGCAAAAACATTCAGTACTTC
CASSPWEGRGKNIQYF
>TRBV6-4|NA|TRBJ2-1|TRBD1
TGTGCCAGCAGGGTCGACAGGGGTCACAATGAGCAGTTCTTC
CASRVDRGHNEQFF
>TRBV20-1|NA|TRBJ2-2|NA
TGCAGTGCGCGGGCCAGGAACACCGGGGAGCTGTTTTTT
CSARARNTGELFF
>TRBV27|NA|TRBJ1-5|NA
TGTGCCAGCAGTTTAGAGTCCTCACAGCAGCCCCAGCATTTT
CASSLESSQQPQHF
>TRBV5-1|NA|TRBJ2-1|TRBD2
TGCGCCAGCAGCTTTCTAGCGGGAGTAGGCAATGAGCAGTTCTTC
CASSFLAGVGNEQFF
>TRBV6-6|NA|TRBJ2-2|NA
TGTGCCAGCACTACCTCCAACACCGGGGAGCTGTTTTTT
CASTTSNTGELFF
>TRBV5-4|NA|TRBJ2-1|NA
TGTGCCAGCAGCTTGCAGTGGGATCCCAATGAGCAGTTCTTC
CASSLQWDPNEQFF